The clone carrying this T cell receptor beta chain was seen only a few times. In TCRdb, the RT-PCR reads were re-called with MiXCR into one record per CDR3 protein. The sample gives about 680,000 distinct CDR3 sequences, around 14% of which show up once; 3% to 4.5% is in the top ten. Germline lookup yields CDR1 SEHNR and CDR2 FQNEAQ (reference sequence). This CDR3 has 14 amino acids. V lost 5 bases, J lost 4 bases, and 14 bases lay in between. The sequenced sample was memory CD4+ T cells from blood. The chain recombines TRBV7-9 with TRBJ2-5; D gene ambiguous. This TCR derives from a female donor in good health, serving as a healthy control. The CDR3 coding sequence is TGTGCCAGCAGCCCCCTCATGACGGGAGAGACCCAGTACTTC. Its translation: CASSPLMTGETQYF.